These T cell receptor beta chains were read from a single sample in a study of T cells in Graves' hyperthyroidism and ophthalmopathy. TCRdb used MiXCR to reprocess the multiplex PCR reads, holding one entry per CDR3 protein. The sample has over 700,000 distinct CDR3 sequences; around 20% are singletons. Sequenced sample: blood. All receptors come from a woman between 50 and 59 years old with Graves' hyperthyroidism that later progressed to Graves' ophthalmopathy. CDR3s include the opening cysteine and the closing phenylalanine or tryptophan. A D gene is named only where the DNA matches it firmly. The size entry is marked missing in some rows and otherwise reads once, few, many or a size class.

CDR3aa	CDR3nt	d_gene	v_gene	abundance	j_gene
CASSQGRILETQYF	TGTGCCAGCAGCCAAGGACGGATCCTGGAGACCCAGTACTTC	NA	TRBV14	NA	TRBJ2-5
CASSPAVSYNEQFF	TGTGCCAGCTCACCGGCGGTTAGTTACAATGAGCAGTTCTTC	NA	TRBV18	many	TRBJ2-1
CASSTRGPGTDTQYF	TGCGCCAGCAGCACGCGAGGGCCAGGGACAGATACGCAGTATTTT	NA	TRBV5-1	NA	TRBJ2-3
CASSFLGGNQPQHF	TGTGCCAGCAGCTTTTTAGGGGGCAATCAGCCCCAGCATTTT	NA	TRBV5-6	NA	TRBJ1-5
CASSPALLLLGGYTF	TGTGCCAGCAGTCCCGCCCTACTTTTGTTGGGGGGCTACACCTTC	NA	TRBV27	NA	TRBJ1-2
CASSYSTSESTDTQYF	TGTGCCAGCAGTTACTCGACTAGCGAGTCCACAGATACGCAGTATTTT	TRBD2	TRBV6-2/TRBV6-3	NA	TRBJ2-3
CAIKGTSADEQFF	TGTGCCATCAAAGGGACTAGCGCGGATGAGCAGTTCTTC	TRBD2	TRBV10-3	NA	TRBJ2-1
CSALGLAGPSTQYF	TGCAGTGCTTTGGGACTAGCGGGCCCATCGACCCAGTACTTC	TRBD2	TRBV20-1	NA	TRBJ2-5
CASSLNIGAYGYTF	TGTGCCAGCAGCTTAAACATAGGAGCCTATGGCTACACCTTC	NA	TRBV11-2	few	TRBJ1-2
CASSRTENTYEQYF	TGTGCCAGCAGTAGGACAGAAAACACCTACGAGCAGTACTTC	NA	TRBV6-1	NA	TRBJ2-7
CASSLESSGVDTQYF	TGCGCCAGCAGCTTGGAGTCTAGCGGGGTGGATACGCAGTATTTT	TRBD2	TRBV5-1	many	TRBJ2-3
CSASGIGAFSTDTQYF	TGCAGTGCTAGCGGGATAGGAGCGTTCAGCACAGATACGCAGTATTTT	NA	TRBV20-1	NA	TRBJ2-3
CASSLASRGSEGGYTF	TGTGCCAGCAGCTTAGCGAGTCGGGGTTCAGAAGGAGGCTACACCTTC	NA	TRBV7-8	few	TRBJ1-2
CSANRGLEKLFF	TGCAGTGCCAACAGGGGGCTTGAAAAACTGTTTTTT	TRBD1	TRBV20-1	NA	TRBJ1-4
CAWSPTGDQPQHF	TGTGCCTGGAGTCCGACAGGGGATCAGCCCCAGCATTTT	TRBD1	TRBV30	NA	TRBJ1-5
CAISASGGEWQYF	TGTGCCATCAGTGCTAGCGGGGGCGAGTGGCAGTACTTC	TRBD2	TRBV10-3	few	TRBJ2-7
CASSPSGSNSPLHF	TGTGCCAGTAGTCCCAGTGGATCTAACTCACCCCTCCACTTT	NA	TRBV19	NA	TRBJ1-6
CASSQHRTGDNYGYTF	TGCGCCAGCAGCCAACATAGGACAGGGGATAACTATGGCTACACCTTC	TRBD1	TRBV7-2	NA	TRBJ1-2
CASSAHRGNNQPQHF	TGTGCCAGCAGTGCGCACCGGGGAAACAATCAGCCCCAGCATTTT	NA	TRBV2	NA	TRBJ1-5
CASSLGGGGRAEAFF	TGTGCCAGCAGTTTGGGCGGGGGCGGGCGAGCTGAAGCTTTCTTT	NA	TRBV12-3/TRBV12-4	NA	TRBJ1-1
CASSYSVGRGYEQYF	TGTGCCAGCAGTTACTCTGTTGGCAGGGGCTACGAGCAGTACTTC	NA	TRBV6-5	few	TRBJ2-7
CASSQTGEGNQPQHF	TGCGCCAGCAGCCAGACAGGGGAGGGCAATCAGCCCCAGCATTTT	TRBD1	TRBV4-1	NA	TRBJ1-5
CASNRQGAVGQETQYF	TGTGCCAGCAACCGACAGGGGGCTGTTGGACAAGAGACCCAGTACTTC	TRBD1	TRBV14	NA	TRBJ2-5
CASRRRTGVETGELFF	TGTGCCAGTCGACGACGAACAGGGGTAGAAACCGGGGAGCTGTTTTTT	TRBD1	TRBV19	few	TRBJ2-2
CASSLERGSGNTIYF	TGCGCCAGCAGCTTAGAACGGGGCTCTGGAAACACCATATATTTT	NA	TRBV5-1	NA	TRBJ1-3
CASSLGTGEHYGYTF	TGTGCCAGCAGTTTAGGAACGGGGGAACACTATGGCTACACCTTC	NA	TRBV12-3/TRBV12-4	many	TRBJ1-2
CASSPNSPGVWNTEAFF	TGTGCCAGCTCACCAAACAGCCCAGGGGTTTGGAACACTGAAGCTTTCTTT	NA	TRBV18	few	TRBJ1-1
CASSLDRRNGELFF	TGTGCTAGCAGCTTAGATCGGCGCAACGGGGAGCTGTTTTTT	NA	TRBV7-7	many	TRBJ2-2
CASSFDRASGELFF	TGTGCCAGCAGTTTTGACAGGGCAAGCGGGGAGCTGTTTTTT	TRBD1	TRBV27	few	TRBJ2-2
CAWSATVLSGNTIYF	TGTGCCTGGAGTGCGACAGTTCTCTCTGGAAACACCATATATTTT	NA	TRBV30	few	TRBJ1-3
CASSWALGFRGTGELFF	TGTGCCAGCAGCTGGGCCTTGGGCTTTCGTGGCACCGGGGAGCTGTTTTTT	NA	TRBV5-6	NA	TRBJ2-2
CSARSGVDHNSPLHF	TGCAGTGCTAGATCAGGGGTCGATCATAATTCACCCCTCCACTTT	NA	TRBV20-1	NA	TRBJ1-6
CASTDRGFAGELFF	TGTGCCAGCACCGACAGGGGGTTCGCCGGGGAGCTGTTTTTT	TRBD1	TRBV19	NA	TRBJ2-2
CATGQGQATEAFF	TGTGCCACAGGACAGGGGCAGGCCACTGAAGCTTTCTTT	TRBD1	TRBV2	many	TRBJ1-1
CSAGSGRGPNYNEQFF	TGCAGTGCTGGTAGTGGACGGGGTCCCAATTACAATGAGCAGTTCTTC	NA	TRBV20-1	NA	TRBJ2-1
CASSFGQEITGELFF	TGCGCCAGCAGCTTTGGACAGGAAATTACCGGGGAGCTGTTTTTT	TRBD1	TRBV5-1	NA	TRBJ2-2
CASSLDPELWLGYTF	TGCGCCAGCAGCTTGGACCCGGAGCTATGGTTGGGCTACACCTTC	NA	TRBV5-1	NA	TRBJ1-2
CASSLVGDEQYF	TGTGCCAGCAGTTTAGTGGGTGACGAGCAGTACTTC	NA	TRBV12-3/TRBV12-4	many	TRBJ2-7
CASSHPSGGGPGELFF	TGTGCCAGCAGCCACCCTAGCGGGGGGGGCCCCGGGGAGCTGTTTTTT	TRBD2	TRBV3-1	NA	TRBJ2-2
CASSLALRQQSGNTIYF	TGCGCCAGCAGCTTGGCCTTAAGACAGCAATCTGGAAACACCATATATTTT	NA	TRBV5-1	NA	TRBJ1-3
CASSLDRQGTGNTIYF	TGTGCCAGCAGCTTAGATCGTCAGGGGACTGGAAACACCATATATTTT	NA	TRBV11-2	NA	TRBJ1-3
CASKQGDGNTIYF	TGTGCCAGCAAGCAGGGGGACGGAAACACCATATATTTT	TRBD1	TRBV2	few	TRBJ1-3
CASRRTGQGANTEAFF	TGTGCCAGCAGACGAACCGGACAGGGGGCGAACACTGAAGCTTTCTTT	TRBD1	TRBV7-2	NA	TRBJ1-1
CASSQRGGTGANVLTF	TGTGCCAGCAGCCAGAGGGGGGGGACTGGGGCCAACGTCCTGACTTTC	NA	TRBV11-2	many	TRBJ2-6
CASSHPGTLSSYEQYF	TGTGCCAGCAGTCACCCCGGGACACTGAGCTCCTACGAGCAGTACTTC	NA	TRBV13	NA	TRBJ2-7
CASSHDPLLGGGQGYEQYF	TGCGCCAGCAGCCATGATCCTCTCCTCGGTGGGGGGCAGGGCTACGAGCAGTACTTC	NA	TRBV4-1	NA	TRBJ2-7
CASSFQRGGINEQFF	TGTGCCAGCAGCTTCCAGCGGGGGGGCATCAATGAGCAGTTCTTC	TRBD2	TRBV7-8	many	TRBJ2-1
CSVEELAGNTGELFF	TGCAGCGTTGAAGAGTTGGCAGGGAACACCGGGGAGCTGTTTTTT	NA	TRBV29-1	few	TRBJ2-2
CAWSDGQGKLFF	TGTGCCTGGAGTGACGGACAGGGTAAACTGTTTTTT	TRBD1	TRBV30	many	TRBJ1-4
CASRLTGFGYTF	TGTGCCAGCAGACTCACAGGGTTTGGCTACACCTTC	NA	TRBV28	many	TRBJ1-2
CASSASRDSGNTIYF	TGTGCCAGCAGCGCGAGCAGGGATTCTGGAAACACCATATATTTT	NA	TRBV9	NA	TRBJ1-3
CATSSRQGGTGELFF	TGTGCCACCAGCAGCCGACAGGGGGGAACCGGGGAGCTGTTTTTT	TRBD1	TRBV15	NA	TRBJ2-2
CASSYSGTNEKLFF	TGTGCCAGCAGTTACTCAGGAACTAATGAAAAACTGTTTTTT	NA	TRBV6-6	few	TRBJ1-4